Following are 10 T cell receptor beta chains from one sample sequenced in a study of shared clonotypes between healthy human individuals. Profiled with immunoSEQ multiplex PCR; TCRdb holds only in-frame clones, not every one. This table has approximately 720,000 clones, approximately 75% appearing once. Material: memory CD4+ T cells sorted from blood. The subset: CD45RA-negative fraction. The receptors shown here come from a woman in her twenties or thirties in good health.

The chain recombines TRBV6-1 with TRBJ2-7, with D possibly being TRBD2 (6 bases). The germline V gene has CDR1 MNHNS and CDR2 SASEGT. CDR3 length: 14 residues. The V end was cut by 3 bases, the J end by 3 bases, with 12 bases between. CDR3 coding DNA: TGTGCCAGCAGTGAGATATTCGGGGGCTACGAGCAGTACTTC. Translated: CASSEIFGGYEQYF.

This clone was counted at least ten times. V is TRBV28 and J is TRBJ2-3; maybe TRBD2 (6 bases). Germline V gene lookup returns CDR1 MDHEN and CDR2 SYDVKM. V was clipped by 4 bases and J by 7 bases, with 21 bases between them. This CDR3 has 16 amino acids. The CDR3 spells CASSSLSGQPRYTQYF. The CDR3 coding sequence is TGTGCCAGCAGTTCCTTAAGCGGGCAACCCCGTTATACGCAGTATTTT.

V usage is TRBV5-5 and J usage is TRBJ2-7; D uncertain. V dropped 1 base and J dropped 1 base, with 3 bases sitting between them. Germline V CDR1 and CDR2: SGHKS, YYEKEE (reference sequence). The CDR3 sequence is 12 residues long. The CDR3 DNA reads TGTGCCAGCAGCTTGAAGTCCTACGAGCAGTACTTC. Encoded protein: CASSLKSYEQYF.

V and J are TRBV7-2 and TRBJ2-7; 7 positions match TRBD2. V lost 5 bases and J lost 3; bases outside the gene matches: 7. Looked up from germline, CDR1 is SGHTA and CDR2 is FQGNSA. CDR3 length equals 14 residues. The CDR3 protein is CASSVSGTNYEQYF. CDR3 coding DNA: TGTGCCAGCAGCGTCAGCGGGACGAACTACGAGCAGTACTTC.

This clone was detected a few times. The chain employs TRBV28 and TRBJ1-2; no firm D call. The V gene lost 2 bases and the J gene lost 0 bases, with 4 bases spanning the gap. CDR3 size: 13 residues. Germline V gene lookup returns CDR1 MDHEN and CDR2 SYDVKM. CDR3 DNA: TGTGCCAGCAGTTTAGACGCTAACTATGGCTACACCTTC. Protein: CASSLDANYGYTF.

A few counts support this clone. V gene TRBV4-1 combines with J gene TRBJ2-1; 9 bases agree with TRBD1. V dropped 8 bases and J dropped 5; count of bases not matched to a gene: 4. CDR1 is MGHRA, CDR2 YSYEKL, per germline. The CDR3 has 13 residues. The CDR3 spells CASRGQGHNEQFF. CDR3 sequence (DNA): TGCGCCAGCCGGGGACAGGGACACAATGAGCAGTTCTTC.

The chain combines TRBV19 with TRBJ1-5; 9 positions match TRBD1. CDR3 length equals 14 residues. V gave up 9 bases and J gave up 6 bases; unmatched junction bases: 9. Per germline, CDR1 LNHDA and CDR2 SQIVND (reference sequence). The CDR3 coding sequence is TGTGCCAGCGGGGAGGACAGGGGAATTCAGCCCCAGCATTTT. Translation: CASGEDRGIQPQHF.

V is TRBV6-5 and J is TRBJ1-2; D not certain. Trimming stripped 2 bases from V and 8 bases from J, with 12 bases between. Germline CDR1 MNHEY, CDR2 SVGAGI. This CDR3 region has 13 residues. Here the CDR3 reads CASSYGELRGYTF. In DNA, the CDR3 is TGTGCCAGCAGTTACGGAGAACTTCGAGGCTACACCTTC.

The chain links TRBV27 to TRBJ2-3; D perhaps matches TRBD1 (6 bases). The CDR3 consists of 15 residues. Germline values: CDR1 MNHEY, CDR2 SMNVEV (reference sequence). The germline V and J ends were trimmed by 2 bases and 7 bases, with 16 bases remaining between them. Here the CDR3 reads CASSLPGALMHTQYF. CDR3 DNA: TGTGCCAGCAGTTTACCAGGGGCTCTAATGCATACGCAGTATTTT.

This clone came up once. The rearrangement uses TRBV18 and TRBJ2-6; no clear D gene. Germline CDR1 and CDR2: KGHSH and LQKENI. There are 15 residues in the CDR3. The V and J ends lost 5 bases and 0 bases respectively, with 8 bases between them. CDR3 DNA: TGTGCCAGCTCAGACCGATTCTCTGGGGCCAACGTCCTGACTTTC. The encoded protein is CASSDRFSGANVLTF.